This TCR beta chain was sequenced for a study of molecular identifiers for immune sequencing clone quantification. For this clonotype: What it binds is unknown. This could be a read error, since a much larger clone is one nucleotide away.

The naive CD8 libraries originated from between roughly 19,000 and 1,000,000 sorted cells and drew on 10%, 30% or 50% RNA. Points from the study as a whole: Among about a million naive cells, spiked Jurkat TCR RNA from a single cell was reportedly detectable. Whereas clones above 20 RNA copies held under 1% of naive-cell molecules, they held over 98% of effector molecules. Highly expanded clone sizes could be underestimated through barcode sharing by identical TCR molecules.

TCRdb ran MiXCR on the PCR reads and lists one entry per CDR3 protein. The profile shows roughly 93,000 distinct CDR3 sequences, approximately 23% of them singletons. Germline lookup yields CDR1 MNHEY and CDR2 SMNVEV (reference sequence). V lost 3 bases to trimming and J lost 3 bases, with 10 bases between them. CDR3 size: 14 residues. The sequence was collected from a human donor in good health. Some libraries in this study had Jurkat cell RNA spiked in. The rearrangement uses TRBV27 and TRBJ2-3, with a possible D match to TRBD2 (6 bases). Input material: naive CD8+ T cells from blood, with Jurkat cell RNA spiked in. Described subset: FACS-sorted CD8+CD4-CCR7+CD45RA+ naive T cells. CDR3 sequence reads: CASSFARGTDTQYF. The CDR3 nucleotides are TGTGCCAGCAGTTTCGCCCGGGGGACAGATACGCAGTATTTT.